The 32 T cell receptor beta chains listed next were all sequenced from one sample in a study of OX40 agonist ivuxolimab in advanced cancers. Repertoires were generated with immunoSEQ multiplex PCR, while TCRdb's copy carries only in-frame clones and drops some. The repertoire includes around 72,000 clones, roughly 80% of them detected once, and 5% sits in the top ten. The sequences come from CD4+ or CD8+ T cells sorted from blood, collected in a trial of the OX40 agonist ivuxolimab. The receptors derive from an adult with an advanced solid tumor such as melanoma, head and neck, liver or kidney cancer.

The rearrangement links TRBV6-6 to TRBJ2-7, with TRBD1 identical over 8 bases. The CDR3 runs 13 residues. V shed 5 bases, J shed 2 bases, and the junction held 2 bases outside the gene matches. Germline V CDR1 and CDR2: MNHNY, SVGAGI (reference sequence). The CDR3 region has the DNA TGTGCCAGCAGTGACAGGGGACCCTACGAGCAGTACTTC. This translates into CASSDRGPYEQYF.

The rearrangement joins TRBV15 to TRBJ2-1; a weak D match, TRBD2 (7 bases). V was trimmed by 1 base and J by 7 bases, leaving 17 bases between them. This CDR3 spans 16 amino acids. Per the germline V gene, CDR1 is LNHNV and CDR2 is YYDKDF (reference sequence). The CDR3 sequence is CATSRGEGGYKNEQFF. The CDR3 bases are TGTGCCACCAGCAGAGGGGAGGGGGGTTATAAGAATGAGCAGTTCTTC.

V gene TRBV5-4 combines with J gene TRBJ2-7; D possibly uses TRBD1 or TRBD2 (5 bases each). V was cut by 5 bases and J by 2 bases, with 17 bases left in between. In germline, CDR1 is SGHNT, CDR2 YYREEE (reference sequence). CDR3 size: 15 residues. CDR3 residues: CASRVTGDGAYEQYF. CDR3 nucleotides: TGTGCCAGCAGGGTTACCGGGGACGGAGCCTACGAGCAGTACTTC.

This sequence joins TRBV6-6 and TRBJ1-2; 7 bases line up with TRBD1. Per germline, CDR1 MNHNY and CDR2 SVGAGI (reference sequence). The CDR3 spans 13 residues. J lost 4 bases, V lost 5 bases, and 4 bases had no gene match. CDR3 nucleotides: TGTGCCAGCAGTGGCGACAGGGTCTATGGCTACACCTTC. Translation: CASSGDRVYGYTF.

The chain recombines TRBV27 with TRBJ1-2; 9 bases map to TRBD1. V shed 11 bases and J 4 bases; nucleotides not matched to a gene: 26. This CDR3 is built from 19 residues. Germline assignment: CDR1 MNHEY and CDR2 SMNVEV (reference sequence). In DNA, the CDR3 is TGTGCCTCAGGCCGGGAGGGACCGGGACAGGGCCCCGACGGCTATGGCTACACCTTC. It encodes CASGREGPGQGPDGYGYTF.

V usage is TRBV7-8 and J usage is TRBJ1-1, with D hard to call. CDR1 is SGHVS and CDR2 is FQNEAQ in the germline V gene. This CDR3 has 13 amino acids. V lost 2 bases and J lost 1, with 5 bases in between. CDR3 in amino acids: CASSLTWNTEAFF. CDR3 nucleotide sequence: TGTGCCAGCAGCTTAACGTGGAACACTGAAGCTTTCTTT. The full variable domain, with the rest looked up from reference TRBV7-8 and TRBJ1-1, is GAGVSQSPRYKVAKRGQDVALRCDPISGHVSLFWYQQALGQGPEFLTYFQNEAQLDKSGLPSDRFFAERPEGSVSTLKIQRTQQEDSAVYLCASSLTWNTEAFFGQGTRLTVV.

The chain combines TRBV18 with TRBJ2-7, with D uncertain. Trimming cost V 2 bases and J 2 bases, with 13 bases left between them. Germline V gene lookup returns CDR1 KGHSH and CDR2 LQKENI. CDR3 length equals 15 residues. The CDR3 reads CASSPIPGSTYEQYF. CDR3 nucleotide sequence: TGTGCCAGCTCACCAATTCCAGGCAGCACCTACGAGCAGTACTTC.

The rearrangement links TRBV27 to TRBJ2-5; 10 bases agree with TRBD1. Germline V lookup: CDR1 MNHEY, CDR2 SMNVEV (reference sequence). The CDR3 sequence is 15 residues long. J gave up 1 base and V 6 bases, and 5 bases lay outside the gene matches. CDR3 protein: CASSRQGASQETQYF. The CDR3, as DNA: TGTGCCAGCAGCCGACAGGGGGCGAGCCAAGAGACCCAGTACTTC.

The genes are TRBV7-8 and TRBJ2-4, with TRBD2 identical over 11 bases. CDR1 and CDR2 from the germline V gene are SGHVS and FQNEAQ. The junction had 7 bases not matched to a gene; V was cut back by 1 base and J by 2 bases. The CDR3 covers 18 residues. The CDR3 DNA follows: TGTGCCAGCAGCTTAGTAGCGGGGGGGATAGGAACCAAAAACATTCAGTACTTC. Translating gives CASSLVAGGIGTKNIQYF. Full variable domain (remainder filled in from reference TRBV7-8 and TRBJ2-4): GAGVSQSPRYKVAKRGQDVALRCDPISGHVSLFWYQQALGQGPEFLTYFQNEAQLDKSGLPSDRFFAERPEGSVSTLKIQRTQQEDSAVYLCASSLVAGGIGTKNIQYFGAGTRLSVL.

This clone was recorded only once. The V call is TRBV6-6, the J call TRBJ2-3; 11 bases match TRBD2. With V trimmed by 2 bases and J by 3 bases, 4 bases remained unmatched. CDR1 and CDR2 (germline): MNHNY, SVGAGI (reference sequence). The CDR3 is 16 residues long. This chain's CDR3 is CASSYRLAGGTDTQYF. The CDR3 DNA sequence: TGTGCCAGCAGTTACCGTCTAGCGGGAGGAACAGATACGCAGTATTTT.

The chain recombines TRBV29-1 with TRBJ2-5; perhaps TRBD1 as D (6 bases). The germline gives CDR1 SQVTM, CDR2 ANQGSEA. CDR3 length equals 16 residues. Trimming removed 3 bases at V and 2 bases at J, with 19 bases between. The CDR3 DNA is TGCAGCGTTGAGCCTATGAGGCGACAGGAACAAGAGACCCAGTACTTC. Translation: CSVEPMRRQEQETQYF.

CDR3 protein: CASSRTVMNTEAFF. For the CDR3, the DNA is TGCGCCAGCTCACGGACAGTCATGAACACTGAAGCTTTCTTT. The chain joins TRBV5-1 to TRBJ1-1; a possible D gene is TRBD1 (6 bases). CDR1 SGHRS and CDR2 YFSETQ come from the germline V gene. The CDR3 runs to 14 residues. The V and J ends lost 7 bases and 0 bases respectively, with 13 bases between them.

This sequence joins TRBV2 and TRBJ1-1; D is possibly TRBD1 (5 bases). Trimming removed 4 bases at V and 5 bases at J, with 20 bases between. CDR1 and CDR2 from the germline V gene are SNHLY and FYNNEI. The CDR3 sequence is 16 residues long. The CDR3 nucleotides are TGTGCCAGCAGTGGTCAGTTGAGTGAGGGGCTTACTGAAGCTTTCTTT. Protein product: CASSGQLSEGLTEAFF.

This chain uses TRBV6-5 with TRBJ2-5; TRBD2 agrees at 15 bases. J was trimmed by 10 bases and V by 4 bases; bases with no gene match: 4. The CDR3 is 14 amino acids. CDR1 is MNHEY and CDR2 is SVGAGI in the germline V gene. CDR3 region: CASSSGLAGGNQYF. Written as DNA, the CDR3 is TGTGCCAGCAGTTCGGGACTAGCGGGGGGTAACCAGTACTTC.

The rearrangement links TRBV14 to TRBJ2-2, with no clear D. This CDR3 spans 15 amino acids. V was cut by 5 bases and J by 0 bases, with 10 bases left in between. Germline V gives CDR1 SGHDN, CDR2 FVKESK. The CDR3 reads CASSDGVPNTGELFF. CDR3 sequence (DNA): TGTGCCAGCAGCGATGGAGTCCCGAACACCGGGGAGCTGTTTTTT.

V is TRBV4-1 and J is TRBJ1-5; possible D gene TRBD1, 5 bases. This CDR3 region has 15 residues. The V gene lost 3 bases and the J gene lost 7 bases, with 16 bases spanning the gap. The germline V gene has CDR1 MGHRA and CDR2 YSYEKL. The CDR3 loop reads CASSQDWEGWQPQHF. The CDR3 DNA sequence: TGCGCCAGCAGCCAGGATTGGGAGGGGTGGCAGCCCCAGCATTTT.

This clone was observed a few times. V is TRBV9 and J is TRBJ2-5; TRBD1 is a possible D gene (5 bases). This CDR3 is built from 15 residues. Germline loops: CDR1 SGDLS, CDR2 YYNGEE. V was pared by 4 bases and J by 2 bases, with 15 bases between. In nucleotides, the CDR3 is TGTGCCAGCAGCCCCTGGGGCCAGGATCAAGAGACCCAGTACTTC. It yields the protein CASSPWGQDQETQYF.

In this sample, this clone turned up a few times. V is TRBV27 and J is TRBJ1-2; D gene ambiguous. V was pared by 2 bases and J by 0 bases, with 16 bases between. CDR1 is MNHEY and CDR2 is SMNVEV in the germline V gene (reference sequence). The CDR3 length is 17 residues. CDR3 DNA sequence: TGTGCCAGCAGTTTAAGTCGGGCAGCCTCACCTAACTATGGCTACACCTTC. Residues: CASSLSRAASPNYGYTF.

This clone was counted once. The chain carries TRBV4-1 and TRBJ2-1; 9 nucleotides agree with TRBD2. The CDR3 runs 15 residues. Looked up from germline, CDR1 is MGHRA and CDR2 is YSYEKL. Losses at the gene ends were 3 bases for V and 7 bases for J; bases not matched to a gene: 7. The CDR3 here is CASSQTGTSRNEQFF. CDR3 in DNA: TGCGCCAGCAGCCAGACCGGGACTAGCCGTAATGAGCAGTTCTTC.

Here the CDR3 DNA reads TGTGCCAGCAGTAAATATAGCGAGGGGGGACAGCCCCAGCATTTT. This sequence encodes CASSKYSEGGQPQHF. V usage is TRBV27 and J usage is TRBJ1-5; D is possibly TRBD1 (6 bases). From germline, CDR1 is MNHEY and CDR2 SMNVEV (reference sequence). The CDR3 is 15 amino acids. The V gene lost 5 bases and the J gene lost 7 bases, with 18 bases spanning the gap.

V usage is TRBV30 and J usage is TRBJ1-2; tentatively, D is TRBD1 (6 bases). The CDR3 spans 14 residues. Per germline, CDR1 GTSNPN and CDR2 SVGIG (reference sequence). Trimming removed 1 base at V and 4 bases at J, with 13 bases between. The CDR3 here is CAWSETQGSYGYTF. CDR3 DNA: TGTGCCTGGAGTGAGACCCAGGGGTCCTATGGCTACACCTTC.

The chain has TRBV7-8 and TRBJ2-1, with a possible D match to TRBD1 (5 bases). Trimming cost V 4 bases and J 1 base, with 14 bases left between them. Germline V lookup: CDR1 SGHVS, CDR2 FQNEAQ. CDR3 length: 16 amino acids. The CDR3 protein is CASSYGRGTSYNEQFF. CDR3 in DNA: TGTGCCAGCAGCTACGGTAGGGGCACGTCCTACAATGAGCAGTTCTTC.

The chain combines TRBV19 with TRBJ2-7; TRBD2 agrees at 7 bases. The V and J ends lost 7 bases and 0 bases, in that order; junction bases with no gene match: 0. CDR3 size: 12 residues. Germline V lookup: CDR1 LNHDA, CDR2 SQIVND (reference sequence). The CDR3 DNA reads as TGTGCCAGTACGGGGGGCTCCTACGAGCAGTACTTC. Translating gives CASTGGSYEQYF.

The V gene is TRBV7-8, the J gene TRBJ2-2, with 9 bases fitting TRBD1. V gave up 6 bases and J gave up 6 bases; unmatched junction bases: 8. The CDR3 totals 15 residues. Germline assignment: CDR1 SGHVS and CDR2 FQNEAQ. CDR3 residues: CASSVQGASAGELFF. The CDR3 DNA follows: TGTGCCAGCAGTGTACAGGGGGCGAGTGCCGGGGAGCTGTTTTTT. The full variable domain, in which reference TRBV7-8 and TRBJ2-2 provide the parts outside the CDR3, is GAGVSQSPRYKVAKRGQDVALRCDPISGHVSLFWYQQALGQGPEFLTYFQNEAQLDKSGLPSDRFFAERPEGSVSTLKIQRTQQEDSAVYLCASSVQGASAGELFFGEGSRLTVL.

This chain links TRBV2 with TRBJ2-5; 12 nucleotides match TRBD2. The CDR3 runs 15 residues. With 5 bases clipped from V and 5 bases from J, the junction kept 6 bases outside the gene matches. CDR1 is SNHLY and CDR2 is FYNNEI in the germline V gene. In nucleotides, the CDR3 is TGTGCCAGCAGTTTGACTAGCGGGAGAGGGGAGACCCAGTACTTC. The encoded protein is CASSLTSGRGETQYF.

The V call is TRBV27, the J call TRBJ1-2, with TRBD1 as a possible D gene (6 bases). The ends were cut back, 7 bases at V and 8 bases at J, with 20 bases in the middle. CDR1 is MNHEY and CDR2 is SMNVEV in the germline V gene (reference sequence). CDR3 length equals 14 residues. The CDR3 here is CASTSIGGAAGYTF. The CDR3 DNA follows: TGTGCCAGCACTAGTATCGGGGGCGCGGCGGGCTACACCTTC.

The genes are TRBV28 and TRBJ1-1; 10 bases line up with TRBD1. The CDR3 is 15 residues long. The V gene's germline CDR1 is MDHEN and CDR2 SYDVKM. Trimming at V came to 7 bases and at J to 5 bases, leaving 10 bases not matched to a gene. The CDR3 spells CASTRTGGGETEAFF. Here the CDR3 DNA reads TGTGCCAGCACCCGGACAGGGGGAGGAGAAACTGAAGCTTTCTTT.

This sequence joins TRBV7-8 and TRBJ2-7; D possibly matches TRBD1 or TRBD2 (5 bases each). Germline CDR1 and CDR2: SGHVS and FQNEAQ. V shed 4 bases and J shed 4 bases, with 11 bases lying between them. The CDR3 has 13 amino acids. The CDR3 DNA reads TGTGCCAGCAGCTCTAGCCGACAGTACGAGCAGTACTTC. Translated: CASSSSRQYEQYF.

This clone came up a few times. The rearrangement links TRBV7-8 to TRBJ1-3; tentative D call: TRBD1 (5 bases). V lost 0 bases to trimming and J lost 8 bases, with 14 bases between them. The CDR3 spans 15 residues. CDR1 is SGHVS, CDR2 FQNEAQ, per germline. CDR3 DNA sequence: TGTGCCAGCAGCTTAGCTGAGCAGGGAGGATACACCATATATTTT. It yields the protein CASSLAEQGGYTIYF.

The chain links TRBV30 to TRBJ1-1; tentatively, D is TRBD1 (6 bases). V was trimmed by 1 base and J by 4 bases, leaving 13 bases between them. Germline CDR1 reads GTSNPN; CDR2 reads SVGIG (reference sequence). This CDR3 comprises 14 residues. The DNA for the CDR3 is TGTGCCTGGAGTGCCACAGGGAGCGGCACTGAAGCTTTCTTT. This encodes CAWSATGSGTEAFF.

V gene TRBV7-3 combines with J gene TRBJ2-5; 15 bases fit TRBD2. CDR1 and CDR2 (germline): SGHTA, FQGTGA. V shed 5 bases and J 5 bases; nucleotides not matched to a gene: 12. The CDR3 totals 18 residues. In DNA, the CDR3 is TGTGCCAGCAGCCCCGAACCCGGGACTAGCGGGAGGCGGGAGACCCAGTACTTC. This gives the protein CASSPEPGTSGRRETQYF.

The chain's CDR3 is CSVGGSGQGGQPQHF. In DNA form, the CDR3 reads TGCAGCGTTGGGGGATCCGGGCAGGGCGGGCAGCCCCAGCATTTT. This chain connects TRBV29-1 to TRBJ1-5; possible D gene TRBD1, 5 bases. Germline CDR1 SQVTM, CDR2 ANQGSEA. Trimming stripped 4 bases from V and 7 bases from J, with 20 bases between. This CDR3 is 15 amino acids long.